This TCR beta chain was documented in a study of T cell responses to AZD1222 COVID-19 vaccine. Whole-study results and caveats: Clonal diversity was possibly underestimated; the donors were predominantly white British and more often female. The span of vaccine-associated CD4 TCRs extended across spike, with dominance at 160-218 and 743-854.

With respect to this clone: Its antigen is unidentified. Other nucleotide sequences from this sample produce the same CDR3.

Data came from immunoSEQ multiplex PCR; TCRdb stores just in-frame clones and leaves some out. The sample includes some 96,000 clones, roughly 90% of them seen just once. Sample: peripheral blood, taken 28 days after the second AZD1222 dose. This sequence originates from an adult who received the AZD1222 COVID-19 vaccine.

The CDR3 loop reads CASSLGGDYGYTF. CDR3 in DNA: TGTGCCAGCAGCTTGGGGGGCGACTATGGCTACACCTTC. The genes are TRBV5-4 and TRBJ1-2, with D tentatively TRBD1 (5 bases). The V gene's germline CDR1 is SGHNT and CDR2 YYREEE (reference sequence). The CDR3 totals 13 residues. Trimming pared 0 bases from V and 3 bases from J, leaving 6 bases between.